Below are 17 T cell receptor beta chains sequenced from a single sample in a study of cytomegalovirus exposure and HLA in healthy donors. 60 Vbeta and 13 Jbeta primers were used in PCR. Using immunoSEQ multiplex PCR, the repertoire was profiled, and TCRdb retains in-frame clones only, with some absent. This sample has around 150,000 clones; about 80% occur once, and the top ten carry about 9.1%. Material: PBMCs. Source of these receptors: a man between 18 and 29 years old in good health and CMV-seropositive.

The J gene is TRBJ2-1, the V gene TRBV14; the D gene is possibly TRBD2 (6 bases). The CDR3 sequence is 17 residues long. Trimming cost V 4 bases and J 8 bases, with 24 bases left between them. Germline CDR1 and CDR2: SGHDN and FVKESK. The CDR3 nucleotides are TGTGCCAGCAGCCCTCCTATAGCGGAGGGAACTTTCGATGAGCAGTTCTTC. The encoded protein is CASSPPIAEGTFDEQFF.

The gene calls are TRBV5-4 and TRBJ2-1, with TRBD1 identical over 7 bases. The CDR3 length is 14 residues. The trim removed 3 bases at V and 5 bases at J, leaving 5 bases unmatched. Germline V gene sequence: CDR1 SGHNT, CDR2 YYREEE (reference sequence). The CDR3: CASSWPGQHNEQFF. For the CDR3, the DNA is TGTGCCAGCAGCTGGCCGGGACAGCACAATGAGCAGTTCTTC.

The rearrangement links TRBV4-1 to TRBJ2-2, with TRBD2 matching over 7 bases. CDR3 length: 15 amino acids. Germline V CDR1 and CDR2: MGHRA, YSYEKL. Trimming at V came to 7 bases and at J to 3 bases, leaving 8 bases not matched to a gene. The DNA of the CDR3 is TGCGCCAGCAACCGGGGGGTTAGGGACACCGGGGAGCTGTTTTTT. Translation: CASNRGVRDTGELFF.

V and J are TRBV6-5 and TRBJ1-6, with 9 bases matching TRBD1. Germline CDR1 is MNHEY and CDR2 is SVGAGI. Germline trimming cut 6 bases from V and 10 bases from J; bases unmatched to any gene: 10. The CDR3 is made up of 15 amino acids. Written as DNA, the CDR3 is TGTGCCAGCAGGGAACCGGGACAGGGAGGCTCACCCCTCCACTTT. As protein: CASREPGQGGSPLHF.

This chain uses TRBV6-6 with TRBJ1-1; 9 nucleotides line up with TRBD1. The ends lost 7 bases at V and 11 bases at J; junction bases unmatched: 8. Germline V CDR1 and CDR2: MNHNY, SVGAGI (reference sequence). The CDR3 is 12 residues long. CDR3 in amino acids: CASTGTGTGAFF. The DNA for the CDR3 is TGTGCCAGCACCGGGACAGGGACCGGGGCTTTCTTT.

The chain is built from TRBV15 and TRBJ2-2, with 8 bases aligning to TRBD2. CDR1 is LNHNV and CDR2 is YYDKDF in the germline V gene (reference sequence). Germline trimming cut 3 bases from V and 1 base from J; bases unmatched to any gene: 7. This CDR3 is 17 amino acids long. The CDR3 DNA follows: TGTGCCACCAGCAGGAATATACTAGCGGAGAACACCGGGGAGCTGTTTTTT. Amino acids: CATSRNILAENTGELFF.

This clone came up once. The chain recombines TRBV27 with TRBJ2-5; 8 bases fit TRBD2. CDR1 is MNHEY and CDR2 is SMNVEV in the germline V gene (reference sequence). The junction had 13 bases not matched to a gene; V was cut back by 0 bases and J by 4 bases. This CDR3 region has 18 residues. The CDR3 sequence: CASSLSPGGSGIRETQYF. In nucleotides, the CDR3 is TGTGCCAGCAGTTTATCCCCCGGGGGTAGCGGGATTAGAGAGACCCAGTACTTC.

CDR3 nucleotides: TGTGCCAGCAGGATAACCGGGACAGGGTCATCTAACTATGGCTACACCTTC. Residues: CASRITGTGSSNYGYTF. V is TRBV2 and J is TRBJ1-2; 9 positions match TRBD1. Germline assignment: CDR1 SNHLY and CDR2 FYNNEI. Trimming cost V 6 bases and J 0 bases; bases outside gene matches: 11. The CDR3 totals 17 residues.

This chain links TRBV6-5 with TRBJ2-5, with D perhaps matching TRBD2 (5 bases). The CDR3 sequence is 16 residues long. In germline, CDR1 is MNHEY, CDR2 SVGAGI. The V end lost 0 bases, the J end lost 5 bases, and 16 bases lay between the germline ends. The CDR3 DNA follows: TGTGCCAGCAGTTACTCGCCGGTTTATTTAGCGGAGACCCAGTACTTC. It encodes CASSYSPVYLAETQYF.

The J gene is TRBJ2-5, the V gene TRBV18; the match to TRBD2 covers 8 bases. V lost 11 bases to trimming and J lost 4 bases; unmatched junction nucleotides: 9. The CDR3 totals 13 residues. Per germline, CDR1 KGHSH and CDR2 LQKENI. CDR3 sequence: CASRGGQGETQYF. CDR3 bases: TGTGCCTCTCGGGGGGGCCAGGGAGAGACCCAGTACTTC. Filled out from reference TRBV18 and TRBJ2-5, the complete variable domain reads NAGVMQNPRHLVRRRGQEARLRCSPMKGHSHVYWYRQLPEEGLKFMVYLQKENIIDESGMPKERFSAEFPKEGPSILRIQQVVRGDSAAYFCASRGGQGETQYFGPGTRLLVL.

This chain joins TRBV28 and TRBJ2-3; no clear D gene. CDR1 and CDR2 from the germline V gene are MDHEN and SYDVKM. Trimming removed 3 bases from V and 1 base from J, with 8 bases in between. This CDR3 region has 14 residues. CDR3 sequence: CASSFDWGTDTQYF. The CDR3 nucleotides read TGTGCCAGCAGTTTTGACTGGGGCACAGATACGCAGTATTTT.

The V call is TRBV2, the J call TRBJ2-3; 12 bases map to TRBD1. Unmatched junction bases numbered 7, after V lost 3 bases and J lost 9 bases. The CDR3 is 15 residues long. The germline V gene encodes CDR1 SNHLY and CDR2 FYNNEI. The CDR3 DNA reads TGTGCCAGCAGTGAGGGGACAGGGGGCTTAAGGACGCAGTATTTT. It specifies CASSEGTGGLRTQYF.

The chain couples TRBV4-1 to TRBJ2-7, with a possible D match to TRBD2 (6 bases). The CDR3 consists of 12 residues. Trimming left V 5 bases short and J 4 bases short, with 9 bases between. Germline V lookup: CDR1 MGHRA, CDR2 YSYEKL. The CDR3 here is CASSARGYEQYF. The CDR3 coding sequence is TGCGCCAGCAGCGCTCGGGGGTACGAGCAGTACTTC.

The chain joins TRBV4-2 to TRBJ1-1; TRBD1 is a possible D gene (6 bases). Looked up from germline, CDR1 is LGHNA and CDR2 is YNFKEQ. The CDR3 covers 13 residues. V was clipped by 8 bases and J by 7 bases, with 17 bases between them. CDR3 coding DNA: TGTGCCAGCTCACAGGGACGGTCGGGTGAAGCTTTCTTT. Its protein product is CASSQGRSGEAFF.

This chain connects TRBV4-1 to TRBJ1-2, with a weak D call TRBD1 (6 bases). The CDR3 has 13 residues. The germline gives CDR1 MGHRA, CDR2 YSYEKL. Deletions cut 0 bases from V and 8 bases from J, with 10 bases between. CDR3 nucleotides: TGCGCCAGCAGCCAAGAGGGGGCCCCCGGCTACACCTTC. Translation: CASSQEGAPGYTF.

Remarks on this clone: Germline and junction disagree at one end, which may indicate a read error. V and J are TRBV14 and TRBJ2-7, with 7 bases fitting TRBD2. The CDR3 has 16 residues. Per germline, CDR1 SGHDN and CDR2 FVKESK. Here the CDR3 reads CASSEEWGGNLYEQYF. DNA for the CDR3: TGTGCCAGCAGCGAAGAATGGGGGGGGAATTTGTACGAGCAGTACTTC.

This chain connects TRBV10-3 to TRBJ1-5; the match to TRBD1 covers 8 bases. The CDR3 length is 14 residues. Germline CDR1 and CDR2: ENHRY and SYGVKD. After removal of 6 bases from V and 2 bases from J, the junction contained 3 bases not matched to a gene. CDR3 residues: CAIREGQGNQPQHF. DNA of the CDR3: TGTGCCATCAGGGAGGGACAGGGCAATCAGCCCCAGCATTTT.